Listed here are 16 T cell receptor beta chains from one sample, sequenced in a study of T cell clones after liver transplantation. TCRdb's copy holds only in-frame clones and misses some; the assay was immunoSEQ multiplex PCR. The sample yields about 99,000 clones, approximately 85% seen once. Source: CD4+ T cells from blood, taken before liver transplant. These receptors were collected from a human donor who received a liver transplant.

The chain couples TRBV29-1 to TRBJ1-4, with 10 bases fitting TRBD1. The CDR3 loop spans 14 amino acids. V was pared by 7 bases and J by 5 bases, with 7 bases of the junction left unmatched. The V gene's germline CDR1 is SQVTM and CDR2 ANQGSEA. The CDR3 here is CSAHQGQGNEKLFF. CDR3 sequence (DNA): TGCAGCGCCCATCAGGGACAGGGGAATGAAAAACTGTTTTTT.

The chain links TRBV6-4 to TRBJ1-2; 11 bases agree with TRBD1. V was clipped by 5 bases and J by 8 bases; unmatched bases: 4. Germline CDR1 and CDR2: MRHNA and SNTAGT. This CDR3 is 13 amino acids long. In DNA, the CDR3 is TGTGCCAGCAGTCAGGACAGGGGGCTCGGCTACACCTTC. Residues: CASSQDRGLGYTF.

The V and J genes are TRBV27 and TRBJ2-6, with no clear D. Trimming removed 2 bases from V and 0 bases from J, with 5 bases in between. Per germline, CDR1 MNHEY and CDR2 SMNVEV (reference sequence). The CDR3 is 15 amino acids. In DNA, the CDR3 is TGTGCCAGCAGTTTACTGGGCTCTGGGGCCAACGTCCTGACTTTC. Translation gives CASSLLGSGANVLTF.

In this sample, this clone turned up once. The J gene is TRBJ2-1, the V gene TRBV6-1; 8 bases line up with TRBD2. With V trimmed by 4 bases and J by 5 bases, 10 bases remained unmatched. CDR3 size: 16 residues. The germline V gene encodes CDR1 MNHNS and CDR2 SASEGT. The CDR3 region is CASSARGSGNNNEQFF. CDR3 nucleotides: TGTGCCAGCAGTGCTCGGGGTAGCGGGAACAACAATGAGCAGTTCTTC.

The chain uses TRBV30 and TRBJ1-1; 10 bases fit TRBD1. This CDR3 comprises 12 residues. The germline gives CDR1 GTSNPN, CDR2 SVGIG (reference sequence). The V and J ends lost 3 bases and 11 bases, in that order; junction bases with no gene match: 6. The CDR3 sequence is CAWSPWTGGAFF. The DNA of the CDR3 is TGTGCCTGGAGCCCTTGGACAGGGGGGGCTTTCTTT.

V gene TRBV28 combines with J gene TRBJ2-1; D ambiguous. The germline V and J ends were trimmed by 7 bases and 1 base, with 14 bases remaining between them. Germline V gene data show CDR1 as MDHEN and CDR2 as SYDVKM. CDR3 length equals 15 residues. CDR3 sequence reads: CASIKTPESYNEQFF. The CDR3 coding sequence is TGTGCCAGCATAAAAACACCGGAATCCTACAATGAGCAGTTCTTC. The whole variable domain, remainder taken from reference TRBV28 and TRBJ2-1, is DVKVTQSSRYLVKRTGEKVFLECVQDMDHENMFWYRQDPGLGLRLIYFSYDVKMKEKGDIPEGYSVSREKKERFSLILESASTNQTSMYLCASIKTPESYNEQFFGPGTRLTVL.

This clone was detected only a few times. The chain has TRBV25-1 and TRBJ1-1; possible D gene TRBD1, 6 bases. CDR3 size: 14 residues. Trimming left V 6 bases short and J 6 bases short, with 17 bases between. CDR1 and CDR2 from the germline V gene are MGHDK and SYGVNS. CDR3 in amino acids: CASSGWDTNAEAFF. As DNA, the CDR3 is TGTGCCAGCAGCGGATGGGACACCAATGCTGAAGCTTTCTTT.

V usage is TRBV7-8 and J usage is TRBJ2-2; 11 nucleotides line up with TRBD1. The V gene end was trimmed by 2 bases and the J gene end by 4 bases; junction bases not matched to a gene: 6. Germline-derived CDR1 and CDR2 are SGHVS and FQNEAQ. The CDR3 is made up of 17 amino acids. The CDR3 here is CASSLRTGGEGTGELFF. The CDR3 DNA reads TGTGCCAGCAGCTTAAGGACAGGGGGCGAGGGCACCGGGGAGCTGTTTTTT. The full variable domain, its missing parts supplied by reference TRBV7-8 and TRBJ2-2, is GAGVSQSPRYKVAKRGQDVALRCDPISGHVSLFWYQQALGQGPEFLTYFQNEAQLDKSGLPSDRFFAERPEGSVSTLKIQRTQQEDSAVYLCASSLRTGGEGTGELFFGEGSRLTVL.

V gene TRBV18 combines with J gene TRBJ1-2; TRBD1 agrees at 10 bases. This CDR3 contains 14 residues. V lost 4 bases and J lost 6; bases outside the gene matches: 5. Per germline, CDR1 KGHSH and CDR2 LQKENI. The CDR3 bases are TGTGCCAGCTCACGGGACAGGGGCCCTAATGGCTACACCTTC. This translates into CASSRDRGPNGYTF.

The chain carries TRBV6-1 and TRBJ1-5; D is ambiguous. V was clipped by 4 bases and J by 0 bases, with 10 bases between them. The CDR3 loop spans 15 amino acids. CDR1 and CDR2 from the germline V gene are MNHNS and SASEGT. The CDR3 nucleotides read TGTGCCAGCAGTGGGGCTGGGTATAGCAATCAGCCCCAGCATTTT. It specifies CASSGAGYSNQPQHF.

This chain connects TRBV4-2 to TRBJ2-1; a possible D gene is TRBD2 (5 bases). Germline assignment: CDR1 LGHNA and CDR2 YNFKEQ. With 1 base removed from V and 0 bases from J, the gap between germline ends came to 16 bases. The CDR3 runs to 18 residues. The CDR3 DNA follows: TGTGCCAGCAGCCAAGGGACCCTTGGCGGGTTCTCCTACAATGAGCAGTTCTTC. Its protein product is CASSQGTLGGFSYNEQFF.

The chain carries TRBV2 and TRBJ2-4, with TRBD2 identical over 10 bases. There are 16 residues in the CDR3. The germline CDR1 and CDR2 sequences are SNHLY and FYNNEI. V dropped 0 bases and J dropped 6; count of bases not matched to a gene: 5. This chain's CDR3 is CASSEAPPSGGNIQYF. The CDR3 DNA reads as TGTGCCAGCAGTGAAGCGCCTCCTAGCGGGGGAAACATTCAGTACTTC.

Only one count was recorded for this clone. The V call is TRBV27, the J call TRBJ1-2; 9 bases align to TRBD1. Germline V gives CDR1 MNHEY, CDR2 SMNVEV (reference sequence). The V segment lost 5 bases and the J segment 3 bases; nucleotides outside the gene matches: 7. The CDR3 spans 15 residues. For the CDR3, the DNA is TGTGCCAGCAGTGACTTAGGACAGGGGTACTATGGCTACACCTTC. Encoded protein: CASSDLGQGYYGYTF.

The J gene is TRBJ2-3, the V gene TRBV9; D ambiguous. This CDR3 comprises 12 residues. Germline loops: CDR1 SGDLS, CDR2 YYNGEE. V was trimmed by 4 bases and J by 5 bases, leaving 8 bases between them. CDR3 DNA: TGTGCCAGCAGCTGGGGTGGAGATACGCAGTATTTT. This sequence encodes CASSWGGDTQYF.

This clone was observed many times. The V and J genes are TRBV27 and TRBJ2-5; 10 bases line up with TRBD2. The CDR3 extends over 15 amino acids. The trim removed 7 bases at V and 6 bases at J, leaving 11 bases unmatched. The V gene's germline CDR1 is MNHEY and CDR2 SMNVEV (reference sequence). The CDR3 DNA reads TGTGCCAGCACTCTGATAGCGGGAGGAAGAAAGACCCAGTACTTC. This translates into CASTLIAGGRKTQYF.

This rearrangement joins TRBV5-1 to TRBJ2-7, with unresolved D. The CDR3 consists of 12 residues. Germline V CDR1 and CDR2: SGHRS, YFSETQ. Trimming cost V 4 bases and J 3 bases, with 8 bases left between them. CDR3 sequence: CASSRTGYEQYF. The DNA for the CDR3 is TGCGCCAGCAGCCGCACCGGCTACGAGCAGTACTTC.